A selection of T cell receptor beta chains follows, all from one sample in a study of glioma-infiltrating T cells. MiXCR was run by TCRdb on the multiplex PCR reads, yielding one entry per CDR3 protein. The table has approximately 100,000 distinct CDR3 sequences, 25% to 35% seen once; the top ten hold 35% to 55%. Sequenced sample: glioma tissue, nonneoplastic brain tissue, or PBMCs (not recorded which). Receptor source: a human donor with low-grade glioma or glioblastoma, undergoing nonglioma brain surgery, or in good health (not recorded which). Each CDR3 is given with its conserved first and last residue. A D gene is named only where the DNA matches it firmly. Rows give clone size only sometimes, using once, few, many, or a class for an expanded clone.

abundance	v_gene	d_gene	j_gene	CDR3aa	CDR3nt
many	TRBV6-6	TRBD1	TRBJ1-1	CASSYEGQPNMNTEAFF	TGTGCCAGCAGTTACGAGGGACAGCCTAACATGAACACTGAAGCTTTCTTT
.	TRBV7-9	TRBD1	TRBJ2-5	CASSSTLTGAQETQYF	TGTGCCAGCAGCTCAACGCTAACAGGGGCCCAAGAGACCCAGTACTTC
.	TRBV5-1	.	TRBJ1-4	CASSLGSGGEKLFF	TGCGCCAGCAGTCTAGGGTCCGGAGGGGAAAAACTGTTTTTT
.	TRBV10-3	TRBD2	TRBJ2-5	CAISGGANQETQYF	TGTGCCATCAGCGGGGGGGCCAACCAAGAGACCCAGTACTTC
.	TRBV11-2	TRBD1	TRBJ1-1	CASSLRGGDSLTEAFF	TGTGCCAGCAGCTTAAGGGGGGGGGACAGTTTGACTGAAGCTTTCTTT
many	TRBV20-1	TRBD1	TRBJ1-1	CSATTGGGNTEAFF	TGCAGTGCTACCACAGGGGGGGGGAACACTGAAGCTTTCTTT
.	TRBV2	.	TRBJ2-3	CASRALGSTDTQYF	TGTGCCAGCAGGGCACTGGGTAGCACAGATACGCAGTATTTT
.	TRBV7-9	.	TRBJ2-3	CASSFLGRAGTDTQYF	TGTGCCAGCAGCTTCCTAGGGAGAGCAGGCACAGATACGCAGTATTTT
many	TRBV6-1	.	TRBJ1-1	CASSRQRQSNTEAFF	TGTGCCAGCAGTAGGCAGCGACAATCTAACACTGAAGCTTTCTTT
.	TRBV7-8	.	TRBJ1-1	CASSLMIGDSEAFF	TGTGCCAGCAGCTTAATGATCGGAGATTCTGAAGCTTTCTTT
.	TRBV7-9	.	TRBJ2-7	CASSFANYEQYF	TGTGCCAGCAGCTTTGCAAACTACGAGCAGTACTTC
many	TRBV6-1	.	TRBJ1-6	CASNPGTVRSPLHF	TGTGCCAGCAACCCCGGGACGGTCCGTTCACCCCTCCACTTT
.	TRBV18	TRBD1	TRBJ2-5	CASSQQGSQETQYF	TGTGCCAGCTCTCAACAGGGGTCCCAAGAGACCCAGTACTTC
.	TRBV20-1	TRBD2	TRBJ2-5	CSARDLLAGGEEPQYF	TGCAGTGCTAGAGATCTCCTAGCGGGGGGCGAAGAGCCCCAGTACTTC
many	TRBV6-1	.	TRBJ1-2	CASSPTGLSNYGYTF	TGTGCCAGCAGCCCAACAGGATTGTCTAACTATGGCTACACCTTC
few	TRBV24-1	.	TRBJ2-5	CATSGDSQETQYF	TGTGCCACCAGTGGCGACAGTCAAGAGACCCAGTACTTC
many	TRBV27	.	TRBJ1-6	CASSHLVGNSPLHF	TGTGCCAGCAGCCACCTTGTAGGAAATTCACCCCTCCACTTT
few	TRBV12-3/TRBV12-4	TRBD2	TRBJ2-3	CASRSSSGGSTDTQYF	TGTGCCAGCAGATCTTCTAGCGGGGGGAGCACAGATACGCAGTATTTT
few	TRBV9	TRBD2	TRBJ2-1	CASSVDGGAYNEQFF	TGTGCCAGCAGCGTAGACGGGGGGGCTTACAATGAGCAGTTCTTC
many	TRBV20-1	TRBD2	TRBJ2-1	CSALGSGGASSYNEQFF	TGCAGTGCCCTTGGGAGCGGGGGGGCCAGCTCCTACAATGAGCAGTTCTTC
few	TRBV7-9	TRBD1	TRBJ1-2	CASSPTGQAIGYTF	TGTGCCAGCAGCCCCACGGGACAGGCAATTGGCTACACCTTC
.	TRBV28	.	TRBJ2-3	CASSFSGLSTDTQYF	TGTGCCAGCAGTTTCAGCGGCCTTAGCACAGATACGCAGTATTTT
.	TRBV5-4	TRBD2	TRBJ2-7	CASSLGLAGVDEQYF	TGTGCCAGCAGCTTGGGCCTAGCGGGGGTCGACGAGCAGTACTTC
many	TRBV14	.	TRBJ1-1	CASSQDNRGFTEAFF	TGTGCCAGCAGCCAAGATAACCGGGGCTTTACTGAAGCTTTCTTT
few	TRBV6-5	TRBD2	TRBJ2-1	CASSYSPGLAQGEQFF	TGTGCCAGCAGTTACTCCCCGGGACTAGCTCAAGGAGAGCAGTTCTTC
many	TRBV28	.	TRBJ2-5	CASSGEFQETQYF	TGTGCCAGCAGCGGGGAATTCCAAGAGACCCAGTACTTC
.	TRBV5-6	TRBD2	TRBJ2-3	CASSKAGSTDTQYF	TGTGCCAGCAGCAAAGCGGGGAGCACAGATACGCAGTATTTT
many	TRBV20-1	TRBD2	TRBJ2-3	CSAGSSGDSRTDTQYF	TGCAGTGCGGGAAGTAGCGGGGACTCCCGAACAGATACGCAGTATTTT
many	TRBV4-2	.	TRBJ1-1	CASSQGTGPNTEAFF	TGTGCCAGCAGCCAAGGGACGGGACCGAACACTGAAGCTTTCTTT
many	TRBV6-1	.	TRBJ1-2	CASSSGGGGYTF	TGTGCCTCCAGCAGCGGGGGTGGTGGCTACACCTTC
few	TRBV28	.	TRBJ1-2	CASSSHTTGTSNYGYTF	TGTGCCAGCAGTTCCCACACAACCGGGACAAGTAACTATGGCTACACCTTC
many	TRBV25-1	.	TRBJ1-6	CASSALISSYNSPLHF	TGTGCCAGCAGTGCACTCATTAGCTCCTATAATTCACCCCTCCACTTT
.	TRBV7-3	TRBD2	TRBJ2-3	CASSSQGLNTDTQYF	TGTGCCAGCAGCTCCCAGGGACTAAACACAGATACGCAGTATTTT
many	TRBV12-3/TRBV12-4	.	TRBJ2-1	CASSLGDPKTEQFF	TGTGCCAGCAGTCTAGGGGACCCAAAGACTGAGCAGTTCTTC
.	TRBV13	TRBD1	TRBJ2-3	CASSSGTELTDTQYF	TGTGCCAGCAGCTCCGGGACAGAATTAACAGATACGCAGTATTTT
few	TRBV3-1	TRBD1	TRBJ2-7	CASSQGRQGVSSYEQYF	TGTGCCAGCAGCCAAGGCAGACAGGGGGTGAGCTCCTACGAGCAGTACTTC
few	TRBV29-1	.	TRBJ1-3	CSVVAGNTIYF	TGCAGCGTTGTCGCGGGAAACACCATATATTTT
.	TRBV29-1	.	TRBJ1-1	CSSGRNTEAFF	TGCAGCTCTGGGAGGAACACTGAAGCTTTCTTT
few	TRBV3-1	TRBD2	TRBJ2-1	CASSQDRAGGSNEQFF	TGTGCCAGCAGCCAAGATAGGGCGGGGGGCTCCAATGAGCAGTTCTTC
many	TRBV6-1	.	TRBJ1-2	CASSWGRFNYGYTF	TGTGCCAGCAGTTGGGGACGTTTTAACTATGGCTACACCTTC
.	TRBV7-6	.	TRBJ2-7	CASSLVTGDSALYEQYF	TGTGCCAGCAGCTTAGTGACGGGGGACAGCGCCCTTTACGAGCAGTACTTC